Listed here are 30 T cell receptor beta chains from one sample, sequenced in a study of shared clonotypes between healthy human individuals (dated by TCRdb to 2020 to 2021). CD8 naive samples were CD45RO-negative cells positively selected for CCR7, giving a CD45RA+CCR7+ population that excluded TemRA cells. Library preparation used the immunoSEQ multiplex PCR assay. As stored in TCRdb, this immuneACCESS dataset retains in-frame rearrangements with V and J assigned. A fraction of the clones does not appear; measured against another copy, unresolved V genes explain less than half of the discrepancy, and the remainder lacks a known reason. The table for this sample lists a few hundred thousand clones; roughly 95% of them were counted only once. The ten biggest clones cover around 0.11% of the sample. What was sequenced was naive CD8+ T cells sorted from blood. Taken with the paper, the label for cell subset or site translates to: CD45RA+CCR7+. These TCRs come from a woman aged 30 to 39 in good health.

The chain carries TRBV29-1 and TRBJ2-7; no firm D call. Germline-derived CDR1 and CDR2 are SQVTM and ANQGSEA. Trimming pared 7 bases from V and 6 bases from J, leaving 13 bases between. The CDR3 has 11 amino acids. CDR3 DNA: TGCAGCGGACTTGGTACGCTCGAGCAGTACTTC. Translating gives CSGLGTLEQYF.

This clone was observed a handful of times. The sample contains more than one DNA sequence encoding this CDR3. This chain joins TRBV27 and TRBJ2-1; D is undetermined. This CDR3 comprises 11 residues. V was clipped by 2 bases and J by 7 bases, with 3 bases between them. Germline-derived CDR1 and CDR2 are MNHEY and SMNVEV (reference sequence). The CDR3 DNA follows: TGTGCCAGCAGTTTAGGTAATGAGCAGTTCTTC. Amino acid sequence: CASSLGNEQFF.

The genes are TRBV27 and TRBJ2-3, with 8 bases fitting TRBD2. The CDR3 has 17 residues. The junction had 10 bases not matched to a gene; V was cut back by 5 bases and J by 0 bases. Germline V gene sequence: CDR1 MNHEY, CDR2 SMNVEV (reference sequence). The CDR3 DNA reads TGTGCCAGCAGTCGCCTTTATGAGCGGGAGAGCACAGATACGCAGTATTTT. This codes for CASSRLYERESTDTQYF.

The rearrangement uses TRBV27 and TRBJ2-2; TRBD2 agrees at 7 bases. In germline, CDR1 is MNHEY, CDR2 SMNVEV (reference sequence). The length of the CDR3 is 18 residues. V lost 2 bases to trimming and J lost 2 bases; unmatched junction nucleotides: 11. The CDR3: CASSLSFGLAVNTGELFF. The DNA of the CDR3 is TGTGCCAGCAGTTTAAGTTTCGGGCTAGCGGTAAACACCGGGGAGCTGTTTTTT.

The chain is built from TRBV18 and TRBJ1-2; D call uncertain. Germline values: CDR1 KGHSH, CDR2 LQKENI. Trimming stripped 2 bases from V and 0 bases from J, with 10 bases between. The CDR3 has 15 amino acids. CDR3 loop: CASSPIPRPNYGYTF. CDR3 bases: TGTGCCAGCTCACCAATTCCCAGACCTAACTATGGCTACACCTTC.

V gene TRBV4-1 combines with J gene TRBJ1-1; the D gene is possibly TRBD1 (6 bases). CDR3 size: 15 residues. Germline V CDR1 and CDR2: MGHRA, YSYEKL. Trimming stripped 2 bases from V and 1 base from J, with 11 bases between. CDR3 DNA sequence: TGCGCCAGCAGCCAATGGGACACTGCGAACACTGAAGCTTTCTTT. This sequence encodes CASSQWDTANTEAFF.

The gene calls are TRBV7-9 and TRBJ1-1; D is undetermined. Trimming left V 1 base short and J 7 bases short, with 7 bases between. Per the germline V gene, CDR1 is SEHNR and CDR2 is FQNEAQ (reference sequence). The CDR3 consists of 12 residues. The chain's CDR3 is CASSLDGDEAFF. CDR3 sequence (DNA): TGTGCCAGCAGCTTAGACGGGGATGAAGCTTTCTTT.

The chain recombines TRBV2 with TRBJ2-7; perhaps TRBD1 as D (6 bases). The CDR3 length is 13 residues. V lost 5 bases to trimming and J lost 4 bases, with 12 bases between them. Germline lookup yields CDR1 SNHLY and CDR2 FYNNEI. The CDR3 DNA reads TGTGCCAGCAGTAATACAGGGATATACGAGCAGTACTTC. Protein sequence: CASSNTGIYEQYF.

The rearrangement joins TRBV6-5 to TRBJ1-1; a weak D match, TRBD1 (5 bases). The germline V gene encodes CDR1 MNHEY and CDR2 SVGAGI. This CDR3 has 14 residues. V lost 3 bases, J lost 5 bases, and 13 bases lay in between. CDR3 nucleotides: TGTGCCAGCAGTTATGGGCGCCGGGGGACTGAAGCTTTCTTT. This sequence encodes CASSYGRRGTEAFF.

Note on this clone: The identical CDR3 is also encoded by other nucleotide sequences in the sample. J is TRBJ2-7 and V is TRBV28, with 8 nucleotides matching TRBD2. Trimming took 6 bases from V and 4 from J; bases not matched to a gene: 8. Germline CDR1 is MDHEN and CDR2 is SYDVKM. The CDR3 is 14 residues long. Here the CDR3 DNA reads TGTGCCAGCAGCCCCCCAGCGGGAGCTTACGAGCAGTACTTC. Its protein product is CASSPPAGAYEQYF.

This chain connects TRBV19 to TRBJ1-5; tentative D call: TRBD1 (5 bases). V was pared by 6 bases and J by 3 bases, with 18 bases between. CDR3 length: 16 amino acids. Germline-derived CDR1 and CDR2 are LNHDA and SQIVND (reference sequence). This CDR3 reads CASSQGEGAANQPQHF. The CDR3 nucleotides read TGTGCCAGTAGCCAAGGGGAGGGAGCAGCCAATCAGCCCCAGCATTTT.

The V gene is TRBV6-5, the J gene TRBJ2-1; D assignment may be TRBD1 or TRBD2 (5 bases each). This CDR3 is 15 amino acids long. The ends were cut back, 6 bases at V and 0 bases at J, with 12 bases in the middle. Germline CDR1 MNHEY, CDR2 SVGAGI. The CDR3, as DNA: TGTGCCAGCAGCAGGGACGGCAGCTCCTACAATGAGCAGTTCTTC. As protein: CASSRDGSSYNEQFF.

J is TRBJ1-2 and V is TRBV6-5; D is unclear. Deletions cut 6 bases from V and 5 bases from J, with 10 bases between. The CDR3 is 12 residues long. In germline, CDR1 is MNHEY, CDR2 SVGAGI. The CDR3: CASSGDQYGYTF. The CDR3 DNA follows: TGTGCCAGCAGCGGGGATCAATATGGCTACACCTTC.

This chain connects TRBV27 to TRBJ2-7, with TRBD2 identical over 7 bases. CDR3 length: 18 residues. Trimming removed 6 bases from V and 3 bases from J; junction bases left unmatched: 20. Germline loops: CDR1 MNHEY, CDR2 SMNVEV (reference sequence). This chain's CDR3 is CASRTKAGSTVRGYEQYF. CDR3 DNA sequence: TGTGCCAGCAGGACAAAAGCGGGATCAACCGTACGGGGCTACGAGCAGTACTTC.

CDR3 in DNA: TGTGCCAGCAGCTTAAGCGGGAACTATGGCTACACCTTC. Protein: CASSLSGNYGYTF. The rearrangement links TRBV13 to TRBJ1-2, with D unresolved. Germline V lookup: CDR1 PRHDT, CDR2 FYEKMQ (reference sequence). The CDR3 is 13 residues long. V lost 2 bases, J lost 2 bases, and 6 bases lay in between.

Here the CDR3 DNA reads TGTGCCAGCAGTTTGCCCGGTTGGCACAATCAGCCCCAGCATTTT. Protein product: CASSLPGWHNQPQHF. This chain joins TRBV28 and TRBJ1-5; D remains unclear. The CDR3 runs 15 residues. Germline V lookup: CDR1 MDHEN, CDR2 SYDVKM. Trimming left V 3 bases short and J 3 bases short, with 12 bases between.

The chain uses TRBV29-1 and TRBJ2-7; D gene uncertain. Trimming removed 0 bases at V and 2 bases at J, with 8 bases between. CDR1 and CDR2 (germline): SQVTM, ANQGSEA. The CDR3 is made up of 13 amino acids. CDR3 in DNA: TGCAGCGTTGAAGAAGGTCAGACCTACGAGCAGTACTTC. This codes for CSVEEGQTYEQYF.

This chain uses TRBV5-4 with TRBJ2-7; 14 bases match TRBD2. Germline CDR1 and CDR2: SGHNT and YYREEE (reference sequence). The CDR3 runs 17 residues. V lost 3 bases, J lost 3 bases, and 8 bases stayed unmatched. This chain's CDR3 is CASSSPGLAGERYEQYF. The CDR3 bases are TGTGCCAGCAGCTCACCGGGACTAGCGGGAGAGCGCTACGAGCAGTACTTC. Full variable domain (remainder filled in from reference TRBV5-4 and TRBJ2-7): ETGVTQSPTHLIKTRGQQVTLRCSSQSGHNTVSWYQQALGQGPQFIFQYYREEENGRGNFPPRFSGLQFPNYSSELNVNALELDDSALYLCASSSPGLAGERYEQYFGPGTRLTVT.

This rearrangement joins TRBV5-1 to TRBJ1-4, with D unresolved. The V and J ends lost 6 bases and 8 bases respectively, with 14 bases between them. Germline V gene lookup returns CDR1 SGHRS and CDR2 YFSETQ. This CDR3 has 13 amino acids. In nucleotides, the CDR3 is TGCGCCAGCACTGGTCCATTGGAAGAAAAACTGTTTTTT. Amino acids: CASTGPLEEKLFF.

The rearrangement links TRBV6-5 to TRBJ2-7; D possibly uses TRBD1 or TRBD2 (5 bases each). The CDR3 covers 13 residues. The germline V gene has CDR1 MNHEY and CDR2 SVGAGI. V dropped 2 bases and J dropped 6 bases, with 11 bases sitting between them. For the CDR3, the DNA is TGTGCCAGCAGTTACGGGGGTGGCGGCGAGCAGTACTTC. The encoded protein is CASSYGGGGEQYF.

The chain is built from TRBV5-4 and TRBJ2-7; perhaps TRBD2 as D (5 bases). The germline gives CDR1 SGHNT, CDR2 YYREEE (reference sequence). Trimming shortened V by 4 bases and J by 2 bases, and 10 bases separated the two germline ends. This CDR3 comprises 13 residues. CDR3 coding DNA: TGTGCCAGCAGCCCATTCGGGGCCTACGAGCAGTACTTC. Protein: CASSPFGAYEQYF.

Worth noting for this clone: The same CDR3 is also encoded by other DNA sequences in this sample. The rearrangement uses TRBV5-1 and TRBJ2-7; TRBD2 is a possible D gene (7 bases). Deletions cut 0 bases from V and 3 bases from J, with 13 bases between. The CDR3 contains 15 residues. Germline values: CDR1 SGHRS, CDR2 YFSETQ. In DNA, the CDR3 is TGCGCCAGCAGCTTGGGGCAGGGGAGGGGCTACGAGCAGTACTTC. Translation: CASSLGQGRGYEQYF.

This clone occurred a few times. V usage is TRBV7-3 and J usage is TRBJ2-7; 11 bases line up with TRBD1. The CDR3 extends over 13 amino acids. The J segment lost 5 bases and the V segment lost 4 bases, leaving 1 base of the junction unmatched. The germline CDR1 and CDR2 sequences are SGHTA and FQGTGA. CDR3 loop: CASSWGQGDEQYF. The CDR3, as DNA: TGTGCCAGCAGCTGGGGACAGGGGGACGAGCAGTACTTC.

The V gene is TRBV7-9, the J gene TRBJ2-2; either TRBD1 or TRBD2 may fit D (5 bases each). Trimming removed 1 base at V and 2 bases at J, with 8 bases between. CDR3 size: 15 residues. The germline V gene encodes CDR1 SEHNR and CDR2 FQNEAQ (reference sequence). The CDR3 bases are TGTGCCAGCAGCTTAGGGGGGAGTAACACCGGGGAGCTGTTTTTT. Protein: CASSLGGSNTGELFF.

The chain carries TRBV19 and TRBJ2-5; 7 bases map to TRBD2. The CDR3 length is 14 residues. Germline values: CDR1 LNHDA, CDR2 SQIVND (reference sequence). Losses at the gene ends were 1 base for V and 5 bases for J; bases not matched to a gene: 4. CDR3 residues: CASSIVGRWETQYF. Here the CDR3 DNA reads TGTGCCAGTAGTATAGTCGGGAGGTGGGAGACCCAGTACTTC.

The J gene is TRBJ2-7, the V gene TRBV2; TRBD2 agrees at 8 bases. Germline V gene data show CDR1 as SNHLY and CDR2 as FYNNEI. Trimming removed 11 bases from V and 3 bases from J; junction bases left unmatched: 12. The CDR3 loop spans 14 amino acids. The CDR3 reads CAVHYSGSGYEQYF. The CDR3 nucleotides read TGTGCCGTCCACTACAGCGGGAGTGGCTACGAGCAGTACTTC.

The gene calls are TRBV27 and TRBJ1-1; D uncertain. V was trimmed by 2 bases and J by 6 bases, leaving 16 bases between them. Germline V lookup: CDR1 MNHEY, CDR2 SMNVEV (reference sequence). The CDR3 consists of 15 residues. CDR3: CASSLRVGGGPEAFF. The CDR3 DNA sequence: TGTGCCAGCAGTTTACGGGTGGGAGGTGGCCCTGAAGCTTTCTTT.

The chain links TRBV27 to TRBJ1-1, with a weak D call TRBD1 (6 bases). Per germline, CDR1 MNHEY and CDR2 SMNVEV (reference sequence). Trimming shortened V by 5 bases and J by 5 bases, and 24 bases separated the two germline ends. The CDR3 is 17 residues long. This CDR3 is CASSTLMRDRIETEAFF. CDR3 bases: TGTGCCAGCAGTACACTTATGCGTGACAGGATCGAGACTGAAGCTTTCTTT.

This clone has just one count. The rearrangement joins TRBV11-2 to TRBJ2-7, with D unclear. The V gene lost 5 bases and the J gene lost 4 bases, with 15 bases spanning the gap. CDR1 is SGHAT, CDR2 FQNNGV, per germline. This CDR3 has 14 amino acids. This CDR3 is CASSLTGGPYEQYF. The CDR3 bases are TGTGCCAGCAGCCTGACGGGCGGCCCATACGAGCAGTACTTC.

This clone was seen only a few times. The V call is TRBV13, the J call TRBJ1-1; D is undetermined. This CDR3 contains 14 residues. Trimming left V 5 bases short and J 0 bases short, with 10 bases between. Germline lookup yields CDR1 PRHDT and CDR2 FYEKMQ (reference sequence). CDR3 bases: TGTGCCAGCAGCCTCGGGGAGATGAACACTGAAGCTTTCTTT. Protein product: CASSLGEMNTEAFF. The full variable domain, in which reference TRBV13 and TRBJ1-1 provide the parts outside the CDR3, is AAGVIQSPRHLIKEKRETATLKCYPIPRHDTVYWYQQGPGQDPQFLISFYEKMQSDKGSIPDRFSAQQFSDYHSELNMSSLELGDSALYFCASSLGEMNTEAFFGQGTRLTVV.